The 6 T cell receptor beta chains given below trace back to one sample, sequenced in a study of T-cell reconstitution after alpha-beta-depleted transplantation in children. For TCRbeta, the library was prepared with unique molecular identifiers. TCRdb ran MiXCR on the PCR reads and lists one entry per CDR3 protein. There are fewer than 350,000 distinct CDR3 sequences in the sample; about a tenth occur only once, and 7.5% lies in the top ten. The specimen was PBMCs, collected before TCRalphabeta/CD19-depleted stem cell transplant. The receptors were sampled from a boy under two years old with acute myeloid leukemia, due to receive a stem cell transplant.

CDR3 DNA sequence: TGTGCCACCAGTGATTTGCCGGGGGAGACCCAGTACTTC. It yields the protein CATSDLPGETQYF. The chain joins TRBV24-1 to TRBJ2-5; TRBD2 is a possible D gene (5 bases). V gave up 0 bases and J gave up 5 bases, with 6 bases separating them. The CDR3 loop spans 13 amino acids. The germline V gene has CDR1 KGHDR and CDR2 SFDVKD.

The rearrangement links TRBV15 to TRBJ2-2; a possible D gene is TRBD2 (7 bases). With 7 bases removed from V and 5 bases from J, the gap between germline ends came to 17 bases. The length of the CDR3 is 15 residues. Germline V gives CDR1 LNHNV, CDR2 YYDKDF (reference sequence). This chain's CDR3 is CATNDWGRGTGELFF. DNA for the CDR3: TGTGCCACCAACGACTGGGGGAGGGGGACCGGGGAGCTGTTTTTT.

As for this clonotype: A read error may account for a junction end that differs from germline. V is TRBV29-1 and J is TRBJ2-7; D gene unclear. This CDR3 is 15 amino acids long. Germline V gene data show CDR1 as SQVTM and CDR2 as ANQGSEA. CDR3 protein: CSVDPTPSPPYERYF. The CDR3 nucleotides are TGCAGCGTTGATCCGACACCGTCTCCCCCCTACGAGCGGTACTTC.

The chain uses TRBV10-3 and TRBJ1-5, with D uncertain. The V gene lost 3 bases and the J gene lost 5 bases, with 5 bases spanning the gap. CDR1 is ENHRY and CDR2 is SYGVKD in the germline V gene. This CDR3 contains 12 residues. The CDR3 sequence is CAISDMDQPQHF. CDR3 DNA: TGTGCCATCAGTGATATGGATCAGCCCCAGCATTTT.

In this sample, this clonotype turned up many times. The J gene is TRBJ1-5, the V gene TRBV5-1; no definite D call. The CDR3 contains 13 residues. Germline CDR1 SGHRS, CDR2 YFSETQ. Trimming removed 0 bases from V and 7 bases from J, with 8 bases in between. For the CDR3, the DNA is TGCGCCAGCAGCTTGGAACCGGGGCAGCCCCAGCATTTT. It is translated as CASSLEPGQPQHF.

V is TRBV7-2 and J is TRBJ2-1; 9 bases match TRBD2. The V and J ends lost 3 bases and 0 bases, in that order; junction bases with no gene match: 15. Germline values: CDR1 SGHTA, CDR2 FQGNSA. The CDR3 has 20 amino acids. CDR3 sequence reads: CASSFWIGRLADRSYNEQFF. DNA of the CDR3: TGTGCCAGCAGCTTTTGGATTGGGCGACTAGCGGACCGCTCCTACAATGAGCAGTTCTTC.